The rows below give T cell receptor beta chains drawn from one sample of a study of blood T cells in healthy people across ages. Each CDR3 protein gets one entry after TCRdb re-called the 5' RACE reads with MiXCR. The sample gives approximately 1.5 million distinct CDR3 sequences, about 45% of which show up once; roughly 3.7% is in the top ten. Sequenced: blood. The receptors here all came from a woman aged 18-30 years in good health. Each CDR3 is given with its conserved first and last residue. D genes are given only for firm matches. Not every row has a clone size; where given, it reads once, few, many or a size class.

length: 16; size: -; D: -; V: TRBV7-8; J: TRBJ2-5; DNA: TGTGCCAGCAGCTTCACCCGGTTAAGCTCCTACAATGAGCAGTACTTC; CDR3: CASSFTRLSSYNEQYF
length: 14; size: -; D: -; V: TRBV29-1; J: TRBJ2-7; DNA: TGCAGCGTTGAAGACCCGACACGGATATACGAGCAGTACTTC; CDR3: CSVEDPTRIYEQYF
length: 15; size: once; D: -; V: TRBV25-1; J: TRBJ2-5; DNA: TGTGCCAGCAGGGAATTCTCGTTTTACACGGAGACCCAGTACTTC; CDR3: CASREFSFYTETQYF
length: 14; size: -; D: -; V: TRBV18; J: TRBJ2-7; DNA: TGTGCCAGCTCCCTAGACACATTCTCCTACGAGCAGTACTTC; CDR3: CASSLDTFSYEQYF
length: 13; size: -; D: -; V: TRBV4-2; J: TRBJ2-7; DNA: TGTGCCAGCAGCCAAGACGACAGTTACGAGCAGTACTTC; CDR3: CASSQDDSYEQYF
length: 15; size: -; D: TRBD2; V: TRBV6-5; J: TRBJ2-2; DNA: TGTGCCAGCAGTCTTCTAGCGGGAGGCACCGGGGAGCTGTTTTTT; CDR3: CASSLLAGGTGELFF
length: 16; size: -; D: -; V: TRBV29-1; J: TRBJ2-7; DNA: TGCAGCGTTGCCTCCACAGGAGCGAGGCCCTCCTACGAGCAGTACTTC; CDR3: CSVASTGARPSYEQYF
length: 15; size: -; D: -; V: TRBV19; J: TRBJ1-2; DNA: TGTGCCAGTAGTATAGACGGAGGCCGATCCTATGGCTACACCTTC; CDR3: CASSIDGGRSYGYTF
length: 15; size: -; D: -; V: TRBV4-1; J: TRBJ1-2; DNA: TGCGCCAGCAGCCCATCGCCTGGGGCCTCCTATGGCTACACCTTC; CDR3: CASSPSPGASYGYTF
length: 14; size: -; D: -; V: TRBV7-9; J: TRBJ2-7; DNA: TGTGCCAGCAGCTCAGAGGCCAGCCCCTACGAGCAGTACTTC; CDR3: CASSSEASPYEQYF
length: 13; size: -; D: -; V: TRBV20-1; J: TRBJ2-1; DNA: TGCAGTGCCGAGGGGGGACCCACAACGGGGCAGTTCTTC; CDR3: CSAEGGPTTGQFF
length: 13; size: -; D: -; V: TRBV9; J: TRBJ2-7; DNA: TGTGCCAGCAGCGTAGGGCTATACAATGAGCAGTACTTC; CDR3: CASSVGLYNEQYF
length: 14; size: few; D: -; V: TRBV3-1; J: TRBJ2-7; DNA: TGTGCCAGCAGCAAGGCCGCAGCCATCTACGAGCAGTACTTC; CDR3: CASSKAAAIYEQYF
length: 14; size: -; D: -; V: TRBV20-1; J: TRBJ1-4; DNA: TGCAGTGCTAAGGACCCTACTCTGGATGAAAAACTGTTTTTT; CDR3: CSAKDPTLDEKLFF
length: 14; size: -; D: TRBD2; V: TRBV20-1; J: TRBJ2-1; DNA: TGCAGTGCTAGGCCTAGCGGCTTTTACAATGAGCAGTTCTTC; CDR3: CSARPSGFYNEQFF
length: 16; size: few; D: -; V: TRBV2; J: TRBJ2-1; DNA: TGTGCCAGCAGCGCCCTAGTCGAATTCTCCTACAATGAGCAGTTCTTC; CDR3: CASSALVEFSYNEQFF
length: 16; size: -; D: TRBD1; V: TRBV5-4; J: TRBJ1-6; DNA: TGTGCCAGCAGCTCCGAGACAGGGGGCATGTTTTCACCCCTCCACTTT; CDR3: CASSSETGGMFSPLHF
length: 13; size: -; D: -; V: TRBV5-6; J: TRBJ1-1; DNA: TGTGCCAGCAGCACCGCAGGGAACACTGAAGCTTTCTTT; CDR3: CASSTAGNTEAFF
length: 13; size: -; D: -; V: TRBV27; J: TRBJ2-7; DNA: TGTGCCAGCAGTTTGAAGTGGGGTTATGAGCAGTACTTC; CDR3: CASSLKWGYEQYF
length: 13; size: -; D: -; V: TRBV11-2; J: TRBJ1-5; DNA: TGTGCCAGCAGCTTAGGTTGGACTCAGCCCCAGCATTTT; CDR3: CASSLGWTQPQHF
length: 14; size: once; D: TRBD2; V: TRBV20-1; J: TRBJ2-5; DNA: TGCAGTGCTAGAGACGGGCGGGGGAGGGAGACCCAGTACTTC; CDR3: CSARDGRGRETQYF
length: 14; size: -; D: -; V: TRBV27; J: TRBJ2-1; DNA: TGTGCCAGCAGTCCTCTCGAAGGGCGGGCTGAGCAGTTCTTC; CDR3: CASSPLEGRAEQFF
length: 12; size: -; D: -; V: TRBV2; J: TRBJ1-2; DNA: TGTGCCAGCAAGCCGGGTAACTATGGCTACACCTTC; CDR3: CASKPGNYGYTF
length: 16; size: -; D: -; V: TRBV7-9; J: TRBJ2-3; DNA: TGTGCCAGCAGCCCTCCGGGGAGTACTAGCACAGATACGAAGTATTTT; CDR3: CASSPPGSTSTDTKYF
length: 17; size: few; D: -; V: TRBV4-1; J: TRBJ2-1; DNA: TGCGCCAGCAGCCAAGAAAAAGACGGGTACTCCTACAATGAGCAGTTCTTC; CDR3: CASSQEKDGYSYNEQFF
length: 14; size: few; D: -; V: TRBV25-1; J: TRBJ2-5; DNA: TGTGCCAGCAGTGAATTTCATTTCCAAGAGACCCAGTACTTC; CDR3: CASSEFHFQETQYF
length: 14; size: -; D: -; V: TRBV7-8; J: TRBJ1-2; DNA: TGTGCCAGCAGCTTAGTACAGCACAACTATGGCTACACCTTC; CDR3: CASSLVQHNYGYTF
length: 15; size: -; D: -; V: TRBV10-1; J: TRBJ2-7; DNA: TGCGCCAGCAGTGAGTCGGCTGGCTCCTACAATGAGCAGTACTTC; CDR3: CASSESAGSYNEQYF